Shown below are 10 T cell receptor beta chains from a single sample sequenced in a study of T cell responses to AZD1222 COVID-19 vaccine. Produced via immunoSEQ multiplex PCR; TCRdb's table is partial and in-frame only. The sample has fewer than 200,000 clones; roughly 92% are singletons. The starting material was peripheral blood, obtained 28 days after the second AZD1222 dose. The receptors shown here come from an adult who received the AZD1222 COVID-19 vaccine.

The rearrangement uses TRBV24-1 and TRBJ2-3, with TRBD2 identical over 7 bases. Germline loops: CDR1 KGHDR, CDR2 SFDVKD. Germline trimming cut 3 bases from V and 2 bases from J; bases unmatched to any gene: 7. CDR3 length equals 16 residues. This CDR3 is CATSDGLGDFTDTQYF. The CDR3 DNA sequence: TGTGCCACCAGTGATGGACTAGGGGATTTCACAGATACGCAGTATTTT.

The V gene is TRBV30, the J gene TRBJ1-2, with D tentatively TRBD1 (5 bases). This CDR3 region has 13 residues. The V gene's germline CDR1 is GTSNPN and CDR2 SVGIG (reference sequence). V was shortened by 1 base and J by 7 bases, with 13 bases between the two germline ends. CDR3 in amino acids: CAWSARTTSGYTF. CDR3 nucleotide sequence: TGTGCCTGGAGTGCCCGGACAACGAGTGGCTACACCTTC.

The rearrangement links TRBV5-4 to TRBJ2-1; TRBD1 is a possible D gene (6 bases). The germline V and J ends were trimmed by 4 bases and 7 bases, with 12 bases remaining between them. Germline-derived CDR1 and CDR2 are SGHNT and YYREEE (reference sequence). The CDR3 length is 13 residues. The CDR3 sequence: CASSGDRSNEQFF. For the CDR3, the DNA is TGTGCCAGCAGCGGTGACAGGTCGAATGAGCAGTTCTTC.

The DNA of the CDR3 is TGCGCCAGCAGCTTGAGGAGCGGGAGGCTTTCCTACGAGCAGTACTTC. Translating it yields CASSLRSGRLSYEQYF. This chain uses TRBV5-1 with TRBJ2-7, with 9 bases fitting TRBD2. Germline CDR1 reads SGHRS; CDR2 reads YFSETQ. Unmatched junction bases numbered 6, after V lost 1 base and J lost 1 base. The CDR3 contains 16 residues.

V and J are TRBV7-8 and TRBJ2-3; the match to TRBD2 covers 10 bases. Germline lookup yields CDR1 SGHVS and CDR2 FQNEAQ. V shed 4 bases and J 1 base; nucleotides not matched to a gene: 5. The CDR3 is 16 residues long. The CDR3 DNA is TGTGCCAGCAGCTCATGGACTAGCGGACGCACAGATACGCAGTATTTT. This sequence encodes CASSSWTSGRTDTQYF.

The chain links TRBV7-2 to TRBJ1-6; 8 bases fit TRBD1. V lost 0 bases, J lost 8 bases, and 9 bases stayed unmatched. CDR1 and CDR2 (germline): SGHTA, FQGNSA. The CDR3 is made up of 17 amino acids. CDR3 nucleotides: TGTGCCAGCAGCTTAGCACCCCGGGACAGGTGGGATTCACCCCTCCACTTT. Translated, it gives CASSLAPRDRWDSPLHF.

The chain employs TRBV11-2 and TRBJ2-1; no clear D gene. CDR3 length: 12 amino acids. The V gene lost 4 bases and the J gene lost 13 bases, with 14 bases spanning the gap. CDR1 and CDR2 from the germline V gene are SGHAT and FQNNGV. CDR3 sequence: CASSSPAGLQFF. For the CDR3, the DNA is TGTGCCAGCAGCTCCCCGGCAGGCCTTCAGTTCTTC.

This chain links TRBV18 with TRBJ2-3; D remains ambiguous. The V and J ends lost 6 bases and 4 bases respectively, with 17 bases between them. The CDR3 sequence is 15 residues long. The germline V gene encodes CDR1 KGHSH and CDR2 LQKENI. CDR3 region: CASSKVAYPSDTQYF. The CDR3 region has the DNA TGTGCCAGCTCGAAGGTAGCTTATCCCTCAGATACGCAGTATTTT.

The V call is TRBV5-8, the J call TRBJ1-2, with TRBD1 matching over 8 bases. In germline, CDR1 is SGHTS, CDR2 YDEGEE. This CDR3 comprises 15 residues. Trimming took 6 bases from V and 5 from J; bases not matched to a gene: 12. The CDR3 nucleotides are TGTGCCAGCATCCAGGGGGCGTTATTGGTTTATGGCTACACCTTC. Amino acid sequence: CASIQGALLVYGYTF. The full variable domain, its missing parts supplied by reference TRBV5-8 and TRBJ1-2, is EAGVTQSPTHLIKTRGQQATLRCSPISGHTSVYWYQQALGLGLQFLLWYDEGEERNRGNFPPRFSGRQFPNYSSELNVNALELEDSALYLCASIQGALLVYGYTFGSGTRLTVV.

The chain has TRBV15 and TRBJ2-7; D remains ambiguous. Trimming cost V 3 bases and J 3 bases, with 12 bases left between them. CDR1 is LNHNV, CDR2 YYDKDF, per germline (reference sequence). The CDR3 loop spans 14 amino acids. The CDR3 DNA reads TGTGCCACCAGCAGGACCCCGGCCAGCTACGAGCAGTACTTC. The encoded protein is CATSRTPASYEQYF.